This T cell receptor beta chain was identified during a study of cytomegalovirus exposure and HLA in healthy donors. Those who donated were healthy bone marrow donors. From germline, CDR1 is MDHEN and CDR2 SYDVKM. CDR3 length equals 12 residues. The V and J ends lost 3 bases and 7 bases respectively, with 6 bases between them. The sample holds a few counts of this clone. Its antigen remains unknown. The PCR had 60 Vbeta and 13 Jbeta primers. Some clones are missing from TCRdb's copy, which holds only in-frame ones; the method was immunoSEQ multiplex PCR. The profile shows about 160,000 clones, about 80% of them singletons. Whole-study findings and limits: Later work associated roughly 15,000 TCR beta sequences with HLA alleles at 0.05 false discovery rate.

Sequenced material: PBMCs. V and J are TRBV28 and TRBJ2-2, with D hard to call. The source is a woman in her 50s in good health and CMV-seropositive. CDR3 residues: CASSFPVGELFF. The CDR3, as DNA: TGTGCCAGCAGTTTCCCAGTCGGGGAGCTGTTTTTT.